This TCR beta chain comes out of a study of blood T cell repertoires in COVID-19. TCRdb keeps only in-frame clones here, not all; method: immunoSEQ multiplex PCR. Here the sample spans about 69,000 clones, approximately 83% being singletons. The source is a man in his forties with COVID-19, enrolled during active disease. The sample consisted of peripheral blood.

The CDR3 sequence is CASSLEGANYGYTF. In nucleotides, the CDR3 is TGTGCCAGCAGCTTAGAGGGGGCGAACTATGGCTACACCTTC. The chain has TRBV7-9 and TRBJ1-2; 7 bases line up with TRBD1. Per the germline V gene, CDR1 is SEHNR and CDR2 is FQNEAQ (reference sequence). The CDR3 totals 14 residues. The V and J ends lost 1 base and 2 bases, in that order; junction bases with no gene match: 1.